The 26 T cell receptor beta chains given below trace back to one sample, sequenced in a study of blood T cell repertoires in COVID-19. Produced via immunoSEQ multiplex PCR; TCRdb's table is partial and in-frame only. The table has approximately 260,000 clones, nearly 90% seen once. Sequencing was carried out using PBMCs or T cells enriched from blood (not recorded which). These receptors were collected from a woman aged 60-75 years who had recovered from COVID-19.

The CDR3 DNA reads as TGTGCCAGCAGCGTAGACCACGGGGCTGGAAACACCATATATTTT. It yields the protein CASSVDHGAGNTIYF. This sequence joins TRBV9 and TRBJ1-3; D gene ambiguous. The CDR3 is 15 residues long. Germline-derived CDR1 and CDR2 are SGDLS and YYNGEE. V shed 0 bases and J shed 2 bases, with 9 bases lying between them.

This clone has just one count. This chain links TRBV9 with TRBJ2-5; tentatively, D is TRBD1 (6 bases). The CDR3 runs to 16 residues. Trimming stripped 3 bases from V and 5 bases from J, with 20 bases between. The germline V gene encodes CDR1 SGDLS and CDR2 YYNGEE. In nucleotides, the CDR3 is TGTGCCAGCAGCGCGTCACCGGGACAACTCTCGGAGACCCAGTACTTC. Translating it yields CASSASPGQLSETQYF.

The V call is TRBV16, the J call TRBJ1-1; no firm D call. The germline gives CDR1 KGHSY, CDR2 FQNENV. V was cut by 8 bases and J by 5 bases, with 15 bases left in between. The CDR3 runs 13 residues. The CDR3, as DNA: TGTGCCAGCTTGGAAGAGCTGAGGACTGAAGCTTTCTTT. Its translation: CASLEELRTEAFF.

Of note for this clone: The sample holds other DNA sequences that translate to the same CDR3. This chain connects TRBV28 to TRBJ1-2; D unclear. This CDR3 comprises 12 residues. V lost 2 bases and J lost 4, with 5 bases in between. Germline CDR1 MDHEN, CDR2 SYDVKM. CDR3 in DNA: TGTGCCAGCAGTTTACGGGGCTATGGCTACACCTTC. Its translation: CASSLRGYGYTF.

This chain joins TRBV3-1 (or the pseudogene TRBV3-2) and TRBJ1-6; D is undetermined. Trimming shortened V by 4 bases and J by 10 bases, and 11 bases separated the two germline ends. The CDR3 spans 13 residues. The germline V gene encodes CDR1 LGHDT and CDR2 YNNKEL (reference sequence). The CDR3 nucleotides are TGTGCCAGCAGCCCGACTTTTAGCTCACCCCTCCACTTT. This sequence encodes CASSPTFSSPLHF.

The V call is TRBV29-1, the J call TRBJ2-7, with 11 positions matching TRBD2. The CDR3 extends over 14 amino acids. Germline V gene lookup returns CDR1 SQVTM and CDR2 ANQGSEA. V lost 6 bases, J lost 1 base, and 5 bases stayed unmatched. The CDR3 nucleotides read TGCAGCGTCCCCGGGACTAGCGGTTCCTACGAGCAGTACTTC. It encodes CSVPGTSGSYEQYF.

CDR3 bases: TGCGCCAGCAGTGACCGGGGCACCATATATTTT. Translating gives CASSDRGTIYF. The chain uses TRBV10-2 and TRBJ1-3; D is unclear. The CDR3 has 11 amino acids. Trimming cost V 3 bases and J 9 bases, with 6 bases left between them. CDR1 is WSHSY, CDR2 SAAADI, per germline.

The genes are TRBV18 and TRBJ1-5; 7 nucleotides match TRBD1. This CDR3 is built from 16 residues. From germline, CDR1 is KGHSH and CDR2 LQKENI. After removal of 6 bases from V and 0 bases from J, the junction contained 8 bases not matched to a gene. The CDR3 reads CASSPGQHGSNQPQHF. The CDR3 region has the DNA TGTGCCAGCTCCCCGGGACAGCACGGTAGCAATCAGCCCCAGCATTTT.

This chain uses TRBV21-1 with TRBJ1-5; the D call of TRBD1 is as the table states it, not checked on the DNA. TRBV21-1 is classified as a pseudogene. The CDR3 sequence is 15 residues long. DNA of the CDR3: TGTGCCAGAGTTCAGGGTTCTTGGGGCAATCAGCCCCAGCATTTT. Translating gives CARVQGSWGNQPQHF.

The gene calls are TRBV4-2 and TRBJ1-3; 10 bases are shared with TRBD1. The CDR3 totals 15 residues. Germline lookup yields CDR1 LGHNA and CDR2 YNFKEQ. Trimming at V came to 3 bases and at J to 6 bases, leaving 5 bases not matched to a gene. CDR3 DNA sequence: TGTGCCAGCAGCCACGGACAGGGGGTCGAAAACACCATATATTTT. Its protein is CASSHGQGVENTIYF.

The chain combines TRBV3-1 (or the pseudogene TRBV3-2) with TRBJ2-7; 7 positions agree with TRBD1. This CDR3 is built from 15 residues. V lost 2 bases and J lost 2; bases outside the gene matches: 6. The germline CDR1 and CDR2 sequences are LGHDT and YNNKEL (reference sequence). The CDR3 reads CASSQFGQATYEQYF. The CDR3 DNA reads as TGTGCCAGCAGCCAATTCGGACAGGCAACCTACGAGCAGTACTTC.

The rearrangement uses TRBV19 and TRBJ2-3; D is unresolved. The germline V gene has CDR1 LNHDA and CDR2 SQIVND (reference sequence). The length of the CDR3 is 11 residues. V lost 5 bases and J lost 6, with 6 bases in between. CDR3 nucleotide sequence: TGTGCCAGTAGTCTTTTGGATACGCAGTATTTT. Encoded protein: CASSLLDTQYF. Looking up the rest from reference TRBV19 and TRBJ2-3 gives the full variable domain: DGGITQSPKYLFRKEGQNVTLSCEQNLNHDAMYWYRQDPGQGLRLIYYSQIVNDFQKGDIAEGYSVSREKKESFPLTVTSAQKNPTAFYLCASSLLDTQYFGPGTRLTVL.

This chain links TRBV2 with TRBJ2-3; TRBD2 agrees at 7 bases. Germline CDR1 and CDR2: SNHLY and FYNNEI. CDR3 size: 14 residues. V shed 0 bases, J shed 5 bases, and the junction held 2 bases outside the gene matches. In nucleotides, the CDR3 is TGTGCCAGCAGTGAAGCGCGCGGGGGAGATACGCAGTATTTT. Its protein product is CASSEARGGDTQYF. The variable domain in full, completed from reference TRBV2 and TRBJ2-3, reads EPEVTQTPSHQVTQMGQEVILRCVPISNHLYFYWYRQILGQKVEFLVSFYNNEISEKSEIFDDQFSVERPDGSNFTLKIRSTKLEDSAMYFCASSEARGGDTQYFGPGTRLTVL.

The chain couples TRBV7-9 to TRBJ1-1; D call uncertain. From germline, CDR1 is SEHNR and CDR2 FQNEAQ (reference sequence). V was cut by 2 bases and J by 7 bases, with 8 bases left in between. This CDR3 comprises 12 residues. CDR3 nucleotide sequence: TGTGCCAGCAGCTTAAACGCCTATGAAGCTTTCTTT. As protein: CASSLNAYEAFF. The whole variable domain, remainder taken from reference TRBV7-9 and TRBJ1-1, is DTGVSQNPRHKITKRGQNVTFRCDPISEHNRLYWYRQTLGQGPEFLTYFQNEAQLEKSRLLSDRFSAERPKGSFSTLEIQRTEQGDSAMYLCASSLNAYEAFFGQGTRLTVV.

The chain employs TRBV3-1 (or the pseudogene TRBV3-2) and TRBJ2-5; 13 nucleotides match TRBD2. The length of the CDR3 is 16 residues. Looked up from germline, CDR1 is LGHDT and CDR2 is YNNKEL (reference sequence). With 0 bases clipped from V and 3 bases from J, the junction kept 1 base outside the gene matches. The CDR3 DNA reads TGTGCCAGCAGCCAAGAAGGGACTAGCGGGAAAGAGACCCAGTACTTC. Translation gives CASSQEGTSGKETQYF.

The chain uses TRBV10-1 and TRBJ1-6; D gene ambiguous. Trimming left V 6 bases short and J 8 bases short, with 11 bases between. The germline CDR1 and CDR2 sequences are WNHNN and SYGVQD (reference sequence). The CDR3 has 13 amino acids. The CDR3 loop reads CASSREGDSPLHF. For the CDR3, the DNA is TGCGCCAGCAGCCGCGAGGGAGATTCACCCCTCCACTTT.

The V gene is TRBV6-1, the J gene TRBJ1-3; D is perhaps TRBD1 (6 bases). Between the trimmed V and J ends, which lost 2 bases and 0 bases, there was a span of 14 bases. The CDR3 spans 17 residues. The germline V gene encodes CDR1 MNHNS and CDR2 SASEGT. As DNA, the CDR3 is TGTGCCAGCAGTGAATGGAGACAGGAAATCTCTGGAAACACCATATATTTT. Its protein is CASSEWRQEISGNTIYF.

The genes are TRBV27 and TRBJ1-4, with no clear D. With 6 bases removed from V and 4 bases from J, the gap between germline ends came to 6 bases. Germline V gene lookup returns CDR1 MNHEY and CDR2 SMNVEV (reference sequence). This CDR3 spans 12 amino acids. This CDR3 reads CASRQLNEKLFF. CDR3 coding DNA: TGTGCCAGCAGACAGCTTAATGAAAAACTGTTTTTT.

This chain links TRBV4-1 with TRBJ2-7; 11 bases fit TRBD2. This CDR3 comprises 17 residues. Trimming at V came to 4 bases and at J to 0 bases, leaving 8 bases not matched to a gene. The germline V gene has CDR1 MGHRA and CDR2 YSYEKL. The CDR3 coding sequence is TGCGCCAGCAGCCGTTCCTTCGGACTAGCGGGCTCCTACGAGCAGTACTTC. Its protein product is CASSRSFGLAGSYEQYF.

The rearrangement links TRBV2 to TRBJ2-1, with TRBD2 matching 14 bases. J lost 12 bases, V lost 4 bases, and 8 bases had no gene match. Germline CDR1 and CDR2: SNHLY and FYNNEI. The CDR3 runs to 15 residues. Written as DNA, the CDR3 is TGTGCCAGCAGTGGTAGACTAGCGGGAGGGCCAGCGCAGTTCTTC. Translated, it gives CASSGRLAGGPAQFF.

This clone was seen just once. This rearrangement joins TRBV5-4 to TRBJ2-3, with D maybe TRBD2 (6 bases). V was clipped by 0 bases and J by 3 bases, with 11 bases between them. This CDR3 comprises 15 residues. CDR1 and CDR2 from the germline V gene are SGHNT and YYREEE (reference sequence). The CDR3 is CASSLDLGGTDTQYF. The CDR3 nucleotides are TGTGCCAGCAGCTTGGATCTTGGGGGGACAGATACGCAGTATTTT.

This chain uses TRBV19 with TRBJ1-2, with TRBD1 as a possible D gene (6 bases). Between the trimmed V and J ends, which lost 5 bases and 4 bases, there was a span of 17 bases. Germline values: CDR1 LNHDA, CDR2 SQIVND (reference sequence). The CDR3 spans 15 residues. CDR3 sequence: CASSAYQGPRYGYTF. For the CDR3, the DNA is TGTGCCAGTAGTGCGTACCAGGGGCCCCGCTATGGCTACACCTTC.

The rearrangement joins TRBV21-1 to TRBJ1-1; the DNA was not compared with TRBD1, the D call given in the table. TRBV21-1 is a recognized pseudogene. The CDR3 runs to 12 residues. The CDR3 protein is CASSMGHTEAFF. The CDR3 DNA sequence: TGTGCCAGCAGCATGGGGCACACTGAAGCTTTCTTT.

This clone was recorded once. The gene calls are TRBV5-6 and TRBJ1-2; D is unresolved. V was cut by 4 bases and J by 5 bases, with 12 bases left in between. Germline lookup yields CDR1 SGHDT and CDR2 YYEEEE. The CDR3 totals 13 residues. The CDR3 DNA reads TGTGCCAGCAGCGCCTGGCAAGTTTATGGCTACACCTTC. Residues: CASSAWQVYGYTF.

This clone was counted a single time. For the CDR3, the DNA is TGTGCCAGCAGTTACTCTAGAGGGAATGAGCAGTTCTTC. Translating gives CASSYSRGNEQFF. V is TRBV6-5 and J is TRBJ2-1, with D possibly being TRBD2 (5 bases). The CDR3 loop spans 13 amino acids. The V gene's germline CDR1 is MNHEY and CDR2 SVGAGI. V lost 0 bases and J lost 7, with 7 bases in between.

This clone was seen only once. The V and J genes are TRBV28 and TRBJ2-7; D is unresolved. Trimming cost V 5 bases and J 6 bases, with 23 bases left between them. CDR1 is MDHEN, CDR2 SYDVKM, per germline. CDR3 length equals 16 residues. The CDR3 here is CASSQLPPRTWSEQYF. DNA of the CDR3: TGTGCCAGCAGTCAATTACCTCCACGTACCTGGAGCGAGCAGTACTTC.